This is a list of T cell receptor beta chains from one sample in a study of cytomegalovirus exposure and HLA in healthy donors. Using immunoSEQ multiplex PCR, the repertoire was profiled, and TCRdb retains in-frame clones only, with some absent. The sample includes some 140,000 clones, around 77% of them seen just once. Sequencing was carried out using PBMCs. These receptors originate from an older woman in good health and CMV-seronegative. Each CDR3 is given with its conserved first and last residue. The order of the fields is clone size, V gene, J gene, D gene, CDR3 protein, CDR3 DNA. The D gene is left open where the match is weak. Clone size is shown for a subset of rows, as once, few, many or a class of expanded clone.

>once|TRBV28|TRBJ2-1|-
CASSLGKWGSGSSYNEQFF
TGTGCCAGCAGTTTGGGGAAATGGGGTAGCGGTAGCTCCTACAATGAGCAGTTCTTC
>-|TRBV10-3|TRBJ2-3|-
CAIRGEALREYF
TGTGCCATCAGGGGGGAGGCATTAAGGGAGTATTTT
>-|TRBV11-2|TRBJ2-7|TRBD2
CASSLVGLDYEQYF
TGTGCCAGCAGCTTAGTGGGACTAGATTACGAGCAGTACTTC
>-|TRBV19|TRBJ2-7|TRBD1
CASHLGLGTGFYEQYF
TGTGCCAGCCACCTGGGTTTGGGGACAGGGTTTTACGAGCAGTACTTC
>-|TRBV4-2|TRBJ1-5|TRBD1
CASSQGTENQPQHF
TGTGCCAGCAGCCAGGGGACAGAGAATCAGCCCCAGCATTTT
>once|TRBV7-2|TRBJ2-3|TRBD2
CASSAPRRASGRLTDTQYF
TGTGCCAGCAGCGCCCCCCGCAGGGCTAGCGGGAGATTAACAGATACGCAGTATTTT
>-|TRBV14|TRBJ1-2|-
CASSPLGLPGHNYGYTF
TGTGCCAGCAGCCCTCTGGGACTTCCAGGCCATAACTATGGCTACACCTTC
>-|TRBV9|TRBJ2-5|TRBD2
CASSEPAPSGLAGSESEETQYF
TGTGCCAGCAGCGAGCCCGCCCCCTCGGGACTAGCGGGGTCGGAGTCGGAAGAGACCCAGTACTTC
>once|TRBV4-2|TRBJ2-7|TRBD2
CASSQQLPTSGSSYEQYF
TGTGCCAGCAGCCAACAGCTGCCGACTAGCGGGAGCTCCTACGAGCAGTACTTC
>once|TRBV7-9|TRBJ2-5|-
CSSNTVSETQYF
TGTTCCAGCAATACAGTATCAGAGACCCAGTACTTC
>once|TRBV7-3|TRBJ2-2|TRBD1
CASSLLGTGGTGELFF
TGTGCCAGCAGCTTATTGGGGACAGGAGGTACCGGGGAGCTGTTTTTT
>-|TRBV10-1|TRBJ2-7|-
CASRAAVIEYEQYF
TGCGCCAGCAGAGCCGCGGTCATTGAATACGAGCAGTACTTC
>-|TRBV2|TRBJ2-7|-
CASSESPNGQGTYEQYF
TGTGCCAGCAGTGAATCGCCCAATGGGCAGGGGACCTACGAGCAGTACTTC
>few|TRBV7-9|TRBJ2-5|-
CASSTHGGGEETQYF
TGTGCCAGCAGCACGCATGGGGGGGGCGAAGAGACCCAGTACTTC
>-|TRBV7-8|TRBJ1-5|-
CASSLDRASQPQHF
TGTGCCAGCAGCTTAGACAGGGCCAGCCAGCCCCAGCATTTT
>-|TRBV4-2|TRBJ2-3|TRBD2
CASSQASGGSVTDTQYF
TGTGCCAGCAGCCAAGCGTCCGGCGGGAGCGTTACAGATACGCAGTATTTT
>-|TRBV9|TRBJ2-7|-
CASSAQGGLGEQYF
TGTGCCAGCAGCGCCCAGGGGGGCCTGGGCGAGCAGTACTTC
>-|TRBV20-1|TRBJ2-5|-
CSARVGETQYF
TGCAGTGCTAGAGTCGGGGAGACCCAGTACTTC
>once|TRBV9|TRBJ1-5|-
CASSKVGGDQPQHF
TGTGCCAGCAGCAAGGTGGGGGGGGATCAGCCCCAGCATTTT
>-|TRBV4-2|TRBJ2-5|-
CASSQGWQGQETQYF
TGTGCCAGCAGCCAAGGTTGGCAGGGACAAGAGACCCAGTACTTC
>-|TRBV5-1|TRBJ2-1|-
CASSLDRNEQFF
TGCGCCAGCAGCTTGGATCGGAATGAGCAGTTCTTC
>-|TRBV6-1|TRBJ1-4|-
CASSSGGLVEKLFF
TGTGCCAGCAGTTCGGGAGGATTGGTTGAAAAACTGTTTTTT
>-|TRBV5-1|TRBJ2-3|-
CASSLLSNTDTQYF
TGCGCCAGCAGCTTGCTGTCTAACACAGATACGCAGTATTTT
>once|TRBV6-5|TRBJ1-5|TRBD1
CASSPSGTGNQPQHF
TGTGCCAGCAGCCCCTCCGGGACAGGCAATCAGCCCCAGCATTTT
>-|TRBV7-9|TRBJ1-1|-
CASSLTGNTEAFF
TGTGCCAGCAGCCTAACAGGGAACACTGAAGCTTTCTTT
>-|TRBV28|TRBJ1-5|-
CASTGSLSPRGNQPQHF
TGTGCCAGCACAGGGTCTCTTAGCCCCAGGGGCAATCAGCCCCAGCATTTT
>-|TRBV10-3|TRBJ2-1|-
CAVSEVVPPSNEQFF
TGTGCCGTCAGTGAAGTCGTCCCTCCGAGCAATGAGCAGTTCTTC
>-|TRBV5-4|TRBJ2-2|TRBD2
CASSLRTSGTGELFF
TGTGCCAGCAGCCTGCGGACTAGCGGCACCGGGGAGCTGTTTTTT
>-|TRBV18|TRBJ1-1|TRBD1
CASSKRTGRESAEAFF
TGTGCCAGCTCAAAGAGGACAGGGCGGGAGAGCGCTGAAGCTTTCTTT
>once|TRBV7-9|TRBJ1-3|-
CASSLGAPGHSSSGNTIYF
TGTGCCAGCAGCTTAGGAGCGCCGGGACACTCATCCTCTGGAAACACCATATATTTT
>-|TRBV30|TRBJ2-1|-
CAWSGISRFNEQFF
TGTGCCTGGAGTGGGATTAGCAGATTCAATGAGCAGTTCTTC
>-|TRBV6-1|TRBJ1-2|TRBD1
CASSDGTAGGYTF
TGTGCCAGCAGTGACGGGACAGCTGGTGGCTACACCTTC
>-|TRBV5-1|TRBJ2-2|-
CASSQQNTGELFF
TGCGCCAGCAGTCAACAGAACACCGGGGAGCTGTTTTTT
>-|TRBV2|TRBJ2-2|-
CAAKPPGSTTGELFF
TGTGCCGCTAAACCTCCAGGTTCTACCACCGGGGAGCTGTTTTTT
>few|TRBV5-1|TRBJ2-7|TRBD2
CASSFGLAGSLGYEQYF
TGCGCCAGCAGCTTCGGACTAGCGGGATCCCTGGGGTACGAGCAGTACTTC
>-|TRBV4-2|TRBJ2-3|-
CASSLRQLGTDTQYF
TGTGCCAGCAGCCTCCGCCAACTTGGCACAGATACGCAGTATTTT
>-|TRBV5-1|TRBJ1-6|-
CASSLGLSGIYNSPLHF
TGCGCCAGCAGCTTGGGTCTGTCGGGAATCTATAATTCACCCCTCCACTTT